This is a list of T cell receptor beta chains from one sample in a study of immune cell composition in non-small cell lung cancer. The data were produced by immunoSEQ multiplex PCR, yet TCRdb's version contains in-frame clones alone and is incomplete. The table includes about 3,400 clones, 84% detected once. Sequenced material: non-adjacent lung tissue. The receptors derive from a human donor with non-small cell lung cancer. The CDR3 runs from the conserved cysteine through the conserved F or W. Each record gives: V gene, D gene, clone size, J gene, CDR3 protein, CDR3 DNA. D genes are given only for firm matches. Clone sizes are given selectively: once, few, many, or a class where the clone is expanded.

V gene: TRBV9
D gene: .
clone size: .
J gene: TRBJ2-3
CDR3 protein: CASSVAYRGDTQYF
CDR3 DNA: TGTGCCAGCAGCGTAGCTTATCGGGGGGATACGCAGTATTTT

V gene: TRBV10-3
D gene: .
clone size: .
J gene: TRBJ2-1
CDR3 protein: CAISERDYTYNEQFF
CDR3 DNA: TGTGCCATCAGTGAACGGGATTATACTTACAATGAGCAGTTCTTC

V gene: TRBV19
D gene: TRBD2
clone size: .
J gene: TRBJ2-1
CDR3 protein: CASSSTSGSLSEQFF
CDR3 DNA: TGTGCCAGTAGTAGTACTAGCGGGAGTTTGAGTGAGCAGTTCTTC

V gene: TRBV7-9
D gene: .
clone size: .
J gene: TRBJ1-2
CDR3 protein: CASSYGQLMAYTF
CDR3 DNA: TGTGCCAGCAGCTACGGACAGCTTATGGCCTACACCTTC

V gene: TRBV19
D gene: TRBD1
clone size: .
J gene: TRBJ2-6
CDR3 protein: CASSHPVAGGATGANVLTF
CDR3 DNA: TGTGCCAGTAGCCATCCTGTAGCAGGGGGCGCGACTGGGGCCAACGTCCTGACTTTC

V gene: TRBV5-6
D gene: TRBD1
clone size: .
J gene: TRBJ1-2
CDR3 protein: CASSLQGSPRHGYTF
CDR3 DNA: TGTGCCAGCAGCTTACAGGGGTCCCCTAGGCATGGCTACACCTTC

V gene: TRBV7-2
D gene: .
clone size: .
J gene: TRBJ2-7
CDR3 protein: CASSLAGSTYEQYF
CDR3 DNA: TGTGCCAGCAGCTTAGCTGGCAGTACCTACGAGCAGTACTTC

V gene: TRBV5-6
D gene: .
clone size: .
J gene: TRBJ1-1
CDR3 protein: CASSSGGDTEAFF
CDR3 DNA: TGTGCCAGCAGCTCCGGAGGGGACACTGAAGCTTTCTTT

V gene: TRBV6-5
D gene: .
clone size: once
J gene: TRBJ1-1
CDR3 protein: CASSYEGVSNTEAFF
CDR3 DNA: TGTGCCAGCAGTTACGAGGGGGTTTCGAACACTGAAGCTTTCTTT

V gene: TRBV28
D gene: .
clone size: .
J gene: TRBJ2-5
CDR3 protein: CASSLPRTEAVTQYF
CDR3 DNA: TGTGCCAGCAGTTTACCTAGGACAGAAGCCGTGACCCAGTACTTC

V gene: TRBV7-9
D gene: TRBD1
clone size: .
J gene: TRBJ2-5
CDR3 protein: CASSLSGTAETQYF
CDR3 DNA: TGTGCCAGCAGCTTATCCGGGACAGCAGAGACCCAGTACTTC

V gene: TRBV19
D gene: .
clone size: .
J gene: TRBJ2-2
CDR3 protein: CASSIGDYLNTGELFF
CDR3 DNA: TGTGCCAGTAGTATAGGAGACTACTTGAACACCGGGGAGCTGTTTTTT

V gene: TRBV7-2
D gene: TRBD2
clone size: .
J gene: TRBJ2-7
CDR3 protein: CASSFGGGYEQYF
CDR3 DNA: TGTGCCAGCAGCTTTGGGGGGGGTTACGAGCAGTACTTC

V gene: TRBV4-2
D gene: .
clone size: .
J gene: TRBJ1-1
CDR3 protein: CASSRLSRGAEAFF
CDR3 DNA: TGTGCCAGCAGCCGACTATCCAGGGGTGCTGAAGCTTTCTTT

V gene: TRBV5-1
D gene: TRBD1
clone size: .
J gene: TRBJ1-3
CDR3 protein: CASSLDRAGNTIYF
CDR3 DNA: TGCGCCAGCAGCCTAGACAGGGCTGGAAACACCATATATTTT

V gene: TRBV7-2
D gene: .
clone size: .
J gene: TRBJ2-7
CDR3 protein: CASSLGQTSYEQYF
CDR3 DNA: TGTGCCAGCAGCCTCGGACAGACTTCCTACGAGCAGTACTTC

V gene: TRBV2
D gene: .
clone size: few
J gene: TRBJ1-1
CDR3 protein: CASSLGVTEAFF
CDR3 DNA: TGTGCCAGCAGTTTAGGGGTTACTGAAGCTTTCTTT

V gene: TRBV2
D gene: TRBD1
clone size: .
J gene: TRBJ2-7
CDR3 protein: CASSGTGGTYEQYF
CDR3 DNA: TGTGCCAGCAGTGGGACAGGGGGTACGTACGAGCAGTACTTC

V gene: TRBV5-5
D gene: .
clone size: .
J gene: TRBJ1-1
CDR3 protein: CASSLVPEMNTEAFF
CDR3 DNA: TGTGCCAGCAGCTTGGTGCCAGAAATGAACACTGAAGCTTTCTTT

V gene: TRBV29-1
D gene: .
clone size: .
J gene: TRBJ2-1
CDR3 protein: CSVEVGRSEDNEQFF
CDR3 DNA: TGCAGCGTTGAAGTAGGTCGATCGGAGGACAATGAGCAGTTCTTC

V gene: TRBV9
D gene: .
clone size: .
J gene: TRBJ2-3
CDR3 protein: CASSATGPDTQYF
CDR3 DNA: TGTGCCAGCAGCGCAACAGGGCCAGATACGCAGTATTTT

V gene: TRBV4-3
D gene: TRBD1
clone size: .
J gene: TRBJ1-1
CDR3 protein: CASSRNRGNTEAFF
CDR3 DNA: TGCGCCAGCAGCCGTAACAGGGGGAACACTGAAGCTTTCTTT

V gene: TRBV7-9
D gene: .
clone size: .
J gene: TRBJ1-1
CDR3 protein: CASSLKGEAFF
CDR3 DNA: TGTGCCAGCAGCTTAAAGGGGGAAGCTTTCTTT

V gene: TRBV7-6
D gene: .
clone size: .
J gene: TRBJ1-1
CDR3 protein: CASSGDLNTEAFF
CDR3 DNA: TGTGCCAGCAGCGGAGATCTGAACACTGAAGCTTTCTTT

V gene: TRBV4-1
D gene: .
clone size: .
J gene: TRBJ2-3
CDR3 protein: CASSQERVGETQYF
CDR3 DNA: TGCGCCAGCAGCCAAGAACGGGTAGGGGAAACGCAGTATTTT

V gene: TRBV11-2
D gene: .
clone size: .
J gene: TRBJ1-5
CDR3 protein: CASSQVGSRSSNQPQHF
CDR3 DNA: TGTGCCAGCAGCCAGGTGGGGAGCAGATCTAGCAATCAGCCCCAGCATTTT

V gene: TRBV19
D gene: .
clone size: .
J gene: TRBJ1-2
CDR3 protein: CASKSKGRGGYTF
CDR3 DNA: TGTGCCAGTAAATCGAAGGGGCGGGGAGGCTACACCTTC

V gene: TRBV4-1
D gene: .
clone size: once
J gene: TRBJ2-3
CDR3 protein: CASSQDPPSSGDTQYF
CDR3 DNA: TGCGCCAGCAGCCAAGATCCGCCTTCCTCGGGGGATACGCAGTATTTT